This is a list of T cell receptor beta chains from one sample in a study of blood T cells in healthy people across ages. TCRdb recomputed calls from the 5' RACE reads with MiXCR, one row per CDR3 protein. The table lists some 1.5 million distinct CDR3 sequences, about 45% of them singletons. The sequencing sample was made of blood. The receptors stem from a woman aged 18-29 years in good health. Both conserved end residues are part of each CDR3. D genes are given only for firm matches. Size tells how often a clone was seen (once, few, many) or the class of an expanded clone, and some rows leave it out.

D,J,size,V,CDR3,DNA
NA,TRBJ2-1,NA,TRBV6-1,CASSEALGEQFF,TGTGCCAGCAGTGAAGCGCTGGGTGAGCAGTTCTTC
TRBD1,TRBJ2-1,few,TRBV7-9,CASSLALRTGSDNEQFF,TGTGCCAGCAGCTTAGCCTTAAGGACAGGGTCCGACAATGAGCAGTTCTTC
NA,TRBJ2-3,few,TRBV6-2/TRBV6-3,CAAISSGRDTQYF,TGTGCCGCAATTTCTAGTGGGAGAGATACGCAGTATTTT
NA,TRBJ2-7,NA,TRBV6-5,CASSPSRRYEQYF,TGTGCCAGCAGCCCCTCCCGCAGGTACGAGCAGTACTTC
NA,TRBJ2-2,NA,TRBV12-3/TRBV12-4,CASTVQGSNTGELFF,TGTGCCAGCACCGTACAGGGTAGTAACACCGGGGAGCTGTTTTTT
NA,TRBJ1-1,few,TRBV20-1,CSARDQNMNTEAFF,TGCAGTGCTAGAGATCAGAATATGAACACTGAAGCTTTCTTT
TRBD1,TRBJ1-2,NA,TRBV4-1,CASSQVLAGGYGYTF,TGCGCCAGCAGCCAAGTATTGGCAGGGGGGTATGGCTACACCTTC
NA,TRBJ1-4,few,TRBV6-6,CASIKSLWRYGEKLFF,TGTGCCAGCATTAAGTCACTTTGGCGCTATGGCGAAAAACTGTTTTTT
NA,TRBJ1-6,NA,TRBV5-1,CASSLDPGPYNSPPHF,TGCGCCAGCAGCTTGGACCCCGGACCCTATAATTCACCCCCCCACTTT
NA,TRBJ1-4,NA,TRBV2,CASSEFFNEKLFF,TGTGCCAGCAGTGAATTCTTTAATGAAAAACTGTTTTTT
TRBD2,TRBJ2-1,NA,TRBV27,CASSLAGELYNEQFF,TGTGCCAGCAGCTTAGCGGGGGAGCTATACAATGAGCAGTTCTTC
NA,TRBJ2-7,NA,TRBV6-5,CASSYSGHGKTYEQYF,TGTGCCAGCAGTTACTCTGGCCACGGAAAAACCTACGAGCAGTACTTC
NA,TRBJ1-4,NA,TRBV12-3/TRBV12-4,CASSYYREVDEKLFF,TGTGCCAGCAGTTACTACAGGGAAGTGGATGAAAAACTGTTTTTT
NA,TRBJ1-5,NA,TRBV11-2,CASSQNGVAQPQHF,TGTGCCAGCAGTCAAAACGGGGTGGCTCAGCCCCAGCATTTT
TRBD2,TRBJ2-3,few,TRBV29-1,CSAEASGSTDTQYF,TGCAGCGCCGAGGCTAGCGGGAGCACAGATACGCAGTATTTT
NA,TRBJ1-6,NA,TRBV2,CASTRTENSPLHF,TGTGCCAGCACCCGGACAGAAAATTCACCCCTCCACTTT
NA,TRBJ2-3,many,TRBV29-1,CSVHELSTDTQYF,TGCAGCGTCCATGAACTTAGCACAGATACGCAGTATTTT
TRBD1,TRBJ1-2,few,TRBV27,CASSRGQGGYTF,TGTGCCAGCAGTCGCGGACAGGGTGGCTACACCTTC
TRBD1,TRBJ1-1,once,TRBV20-1,CSASLDRAGTEAFF,TGCAGTGCTAGCCTAGACAGGGCGGGCACTGAAGCTTTCTTT
NA,TRBJ1-2,few,TRBV4-3,CASSQEGPSWYGYTF,TGCGCCAGCAGCCAAGAGGGCCCAAGTTGGTATGGCTACACCTTC
NA,TRBJ2-1,NA,TRBV14,CASSPIQLGNEQFF,TGTGCCAGCAGCCCAATACAACTAGGGAATGAGCAGTTCTTC
NA,TRBJ1-2,NA,TRBV24-1,CATSDPDSNYGYTF,TGTGCCACCAGTGACCCCGACAGTAACTATGGCTACACCTTC
NA,TRBJ2-7,NA,TRBV29-1,CSVVFRDHAYEQYF,TGCAGCGTTGTGTTCCGAGATCATGCCTACGAGCAGTACTTC
NA,TRBJ2-3,NA,TRBV7-2,CASSLVGPGTSTDTQYF,TGTGCCAGCAGCTTAGTGGGGCCGGGGACTAGCACAGATACGCAGTATTTT
NA,TRBJ2-7,NA,TRBV2,CASRKAVGEQYF,TGTGCCAGCAGAAAAGCGGTTGGGGAGCAGTACTTC
TRBD1,TRBJ1-2,NA,TRBV9,CASSEQGANYGYTF,TGTGCCAGCAGTGAGCAGGGGGCCAATTATGGCTACACCTTC
NA,TRBJ2-1,NA,TRBV3-1,CASSHRGQQFF,TGTGCCAGCAGCCACAGGGGTCAGCAGTTCTTC